This is a list of T cell receptor beta chains from one sample in a study of CD8 T cells in ankylosing spondylitis. Each CDR3 protein gets one entry after TCRdb re-called the 5' RACE reads with MiXCR. The sample includes about 150,000 distinct CDR3 sequences, under 45% of them seen just once. Sample: synovial fluid, either unsorted or a sorted T cell fraction (not recorded which). The receptors originated from a male donor with ankylosing spondylitis. Each CDR3 is given with its conserved first and last residue. Some rows have no size entry. The others give once, few or many, or a class for an expanded clone.

CDR3aa | abundance | len | v_gene
CASSPTSASEIYNEQFF | many | 17 | TRBV12-3/TRBV12-4
CSAGQGSYEQYF | few | 12 | TRBV20-1
CAVGTESYNEQFF | . | 13 | TRBV12-3/TRBV12-4
CASSLREQDYEQYF | many | 14 | TRBV28
CASSPGLNYGYTF | few | 13 | TRBV7-9
CASSLIGSGGYTF | few | 13 | TRBV27
CASSLESVWQGNYNEQFF | . | 18 | TRBV5-1
CASSLDAGETQYF | few | 13 | TRBV11-3
CASGPVKNTDTQYF | . | 14 | TRBV19
CASRDRSPLYSNQPQHF | . | 17 | TRBV2
CASSSIHRRTQQFF | few | 14 | TRBV12-3/TRBV12-4
CASSSKGVDLAEQYF | many | 15 | TRBV7-9
CASSARRGCNEQFF | . | 14 | TRBV9
CASSGQAYGYTF | . | 12 | TRBV12-3/TRBV12-4
CASSGTVNTQYF | . | 12 | TRBV5-1
CASSFFNRRGDSYEQYF | . | 17 | TRBV7-9
CASSPERGQFF | . | 11 | TRBV7-9
CASSLYWSLGTQYF | few | 14 | TRBV27
CASSLYGTDTQYF | . | 13 | TRBV28
CASSRLPGLEQYF | . | 13 | TRBV4-3
CASSPLPAPMGQYF | . | 14 | TRBV12-3/TRBV12-4
CASSSRGAKETQYF | . | 14 | TRBV7-9
CSASPLAEDVGEQFF | . | 15 | TRBV20-1
CASSYTIVRPNNEQFF | . | 16 | TRBV12-3/TRBV12-4
CASSLSVWIRADTQYF | few | 16 | TRBV7-9
CASGDRGYNEQFF | . | 13 | TRBV5-1
CASSQGAPAYEQYF | once | 14 | TRBV4-2
CSASPRSYSYEQYF | few | 14 | TRBV20-1
CASSLSGSYNQPQHF | few | 15 | TRBV27
CASSSQYNEKLFF | . | 13 | TRBV7-8
CASSLGSRTEAFF | . | 13 | TRBV12-3/TRBV12-4
CASSPQGLSYNEQFF | . | 15 | TRBV18
CATPGPQASYEQYF | . | 14 | TRBV24-1
CASSGKGGTDTQYF | . | 14 | TRBV6-4
CASSQDRQQYF | once | 11 | TRBV4-2
CASSPRTHSGNTIYF | . | 15 | TRBV5-1
CASSLYSSGRDTQYF | . | 15 | TRBV7-8
CASSLAGETYEQYF | few | 14 | TRBV7-9
CSVEGGGNTEAFF | few | 13 | TRBV29-1
CAWSLTSGGSAEQFF | . | 15 | TRBV30
CASSSRTVNQPQHF | few | 14 | TRBV12-3/TRBV12-4
CASSPGLAGPYEQYF | . | 15 | TRBV18
CASSDSFSSSYNEQFF | once | 16 | TRBV6-4
CASSLSIFAGYSYEQYF | . | 17 | TRBV27
CASSHDTLQGNYGYTF | . | 16 | TRBV4-1
CASSPDGVLAGNTIYF | . | 16 | TRBV18
CASSFPGQGANYGYTF | . | 16 | TRBV28
CASSLVSHLSNQPQHF | . | 16 | TRBV27
CASSQGGHLSYEQYF | few | 15 | TRBV4-3
CASSLRDRGGTGELFF | . | 16 | TRBV12-3/TRBV12-4
CSASPLPLAGVEETQYF | . | 17 | TRBV20-1
CATSDLSGGNRNEQFF | few | 16 | TRBV24-1
CSAGDYRHSYEQYF | . | 14 | TRBV20-1
CASSSHPGGGYEQYF | few | 15 | TRBV7-2
CSVDPGLLKGGTEAFF | . | 16 | TRBV29-1